Sequencing of this T cell receptor beta chain was carried out in a study of blood T cell repertoires in COVID-19. In the study overall: From T cells, B-cell-depleted T cells, or PBMCs came the material, which was cDNA or gDNA.

This table comes from immunoSEQ multiplex PCR, and its TCRdb copy is limited to in-frame clones, with some not included. Of roughly 520,000 clones in the sample, 88% were seen once. Cohort 3 recovery required two negative PCRs, clearance, or symptom resolution. Germline CDR1 is SNHLY and CDR2 is FYNNEI. There are 14 residues in the CDR3. V dropped 8 bases and J dropped 1; count of bases not matched to a gene: 2. The receptor comes from a woman in her forties who had recovered from COVID-19. This sequence joins TRBV2 and TRBJ1-3; 10 nucleotides line up with TRBD1. The sample consisted of PBMCs or T cells enriched from blood (not recorded which). In DNA, the CDR3 is TGTGCCAGCGGGGACAGGGGATCTGGAAACACCATATATTTT. Translating it yields CASGDRGSGNTIYF.